The 3 T cell receptor beta chains listed next were all sequenced from one sample in a study of cytomegalovirus exposure and HLA in healthy donors. The PCR had 60 Vbeta and 13 Jbeta primers. Data came from immunoSEQ multiplex PCR; TCRdb stores just in-frame clones and leaves some out. The sample yields around 170,000 clones, about 80% seen once. The sequenced sample was PBMCs. These receptors were obtained from a woman aged 25 to 45 in good health and CMV-seronegative.

This clone came up once. The V call is TRBV7-2, the J call TRBJ1-4; 11 nucleotides match TRBD1. The germline V gene encodes CDR1 SGHTA and CDR2 FQGNSA. The CDR3 sequence is 16 residues long. The V segment lost 2 bases and the J segment 6 bases; nucleotides outside the gene matches: 5. The CDR3 bases are TGTGCCAGCAGCTTATACGGGACAGGGGGTGATGAAAAACTGTTTTTT. It is translated as CASSLYGTGGDEKLFF.

This chain links TRBV4-2 with TRBJ2-3; a possible D gene is TRBD1 (5 bases). CDR1 LGHNA and CDR2 YNFKEQ come from the germline V gene. The CDR3 has 13 residues. V lost 3 bases and J 5 bases, leaving 9 bases between the germline ends. As DNA, the CDR3 is TGTGCCAGCAGCCACTCCCAGGGAGATACGCAGTATTTT. Its translation is CASSHSQGDTQYF.

The chain employs TRBV9 and TRBJ2-3, with a tentative D call TRBD2 (5 bases). The CDR3 consists of 15 residues. Germline V CDR1 and CDR2: SGDLS, YYNGEE. V dropped 0 bases and J dropped 1 base, with 9 bases sitting between them. The CDR3 region has the DNA TGTGCCAGCAGCGTAGTCGGGGTGGGCACAGATACGCAGTATTTT. As protein: CASSVVGVGTDTQYF.